This T cell receptor (beta chain) comes out of a study of T cell responses to AZD1222 COVID-19 vaccine. Study-level points and caveats: Breadth and depth of Spike-specific TCRs rose after two AZD1222 doses.

CDR3 length: 16 residues. V shed 1 base and J shed 0 bases, with 12 bases lying between them. The germline V gene has CDR1 PRHDT and CDR2 FYEKMQ (reference sequence). Assay used: immunoSEQ multiplex PCR; TCRdb lists only in-frame clones, some missing. The table has around 140,000 clones, around 93% seen once. In regard to this clone: The antigen remains unidentified.

This material consisted of peripheral blood, taken on day 0 of AZD1222 vaccination. The V call is TRBV13, the J call TRBJ1-1, with D tentatively TRBD1 (6 bases). This TCR derives from an adult in good health. This chain's CDR3 is CASSLAGAFMNTEAFF. CDR3 sequence (DNA): TGTGCCAGCAGCTTAGCAGGGGCCTTCATGAACACTGAAGCTTTCTTT.